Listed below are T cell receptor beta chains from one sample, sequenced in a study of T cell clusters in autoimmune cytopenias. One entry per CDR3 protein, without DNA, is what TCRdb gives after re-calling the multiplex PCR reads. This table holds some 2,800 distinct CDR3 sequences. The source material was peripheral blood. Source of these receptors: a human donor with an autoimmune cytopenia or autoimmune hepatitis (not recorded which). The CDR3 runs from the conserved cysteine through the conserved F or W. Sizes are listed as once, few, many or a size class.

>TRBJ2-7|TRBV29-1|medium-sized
CSVKRGEAYEQYF
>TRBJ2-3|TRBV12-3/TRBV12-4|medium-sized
CASSATGGTDTQYF
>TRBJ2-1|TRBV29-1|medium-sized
CSVDGGSSYNEQFF
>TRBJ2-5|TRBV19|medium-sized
CASKEGGAQETQYF
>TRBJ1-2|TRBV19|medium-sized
CASSSTQGIGGYTF
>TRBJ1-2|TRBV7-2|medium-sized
CASSLAGYNYGYTF
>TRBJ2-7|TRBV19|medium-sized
CASSNRGQNEQYF
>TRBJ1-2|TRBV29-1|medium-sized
CSVADMPIYGYTF
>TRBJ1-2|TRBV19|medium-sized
CASSGSNSLYGYTF
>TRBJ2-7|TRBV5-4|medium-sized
CASSLTGNEQYF
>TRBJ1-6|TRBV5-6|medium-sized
CASSSGTSPLHF
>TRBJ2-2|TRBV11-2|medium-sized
CASSPTGSRNTGELFF
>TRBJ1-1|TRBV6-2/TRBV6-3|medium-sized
CASSEWDRGKAFF
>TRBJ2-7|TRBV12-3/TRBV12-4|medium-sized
CASSSRGRAMQYF
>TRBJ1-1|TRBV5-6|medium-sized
CASSFRDRGTEAFF
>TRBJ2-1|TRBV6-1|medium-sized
CASSYSAPAGVLRDNEQFF
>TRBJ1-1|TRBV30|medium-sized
CAWTSYQWGTEAFF
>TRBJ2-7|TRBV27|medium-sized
CASTPAGESEQYF
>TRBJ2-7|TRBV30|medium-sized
CAWSSGTGGDEQYF
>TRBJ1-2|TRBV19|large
CASSPNGQGAKGYTF
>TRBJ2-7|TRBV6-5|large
CASTVAGGYEQYF
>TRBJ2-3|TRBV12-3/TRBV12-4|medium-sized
CASSRQGWPTDTQYF
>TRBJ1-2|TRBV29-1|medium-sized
CSVEDTGGSNYGYTF
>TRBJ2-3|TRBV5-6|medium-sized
CASSPGRLTSTDTQYF
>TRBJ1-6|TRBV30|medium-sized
CAWRYIGTANSPLHF
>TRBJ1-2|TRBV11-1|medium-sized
CASSLVGYGYTF
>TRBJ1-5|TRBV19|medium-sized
CASSPRQGSIGNQPQHF
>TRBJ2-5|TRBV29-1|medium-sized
CSVDFPTDRGETQYF
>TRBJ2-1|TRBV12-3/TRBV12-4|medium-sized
CASSLSGRAGYNEQFF
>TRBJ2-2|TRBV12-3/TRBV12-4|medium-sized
CASARFQGGELFF
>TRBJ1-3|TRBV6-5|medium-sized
CASSTSTGARGNTIYF
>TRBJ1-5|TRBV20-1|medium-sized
CSAREGYQPQHF
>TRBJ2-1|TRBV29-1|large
CSVEGLYNEQFF
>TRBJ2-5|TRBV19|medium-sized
CASSAGGVGTQYF
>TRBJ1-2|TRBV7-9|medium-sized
CASRMTASLINGYTF
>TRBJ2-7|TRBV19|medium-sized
CASSPLGSYEQYF
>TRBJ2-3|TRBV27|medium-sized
CASSNRASGSTDTQYF
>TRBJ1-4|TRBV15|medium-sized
CATSRDRGRVEKLFF
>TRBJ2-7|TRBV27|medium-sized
CASSSRDSIYEQYF
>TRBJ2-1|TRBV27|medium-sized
CASSGDRGDEQFF
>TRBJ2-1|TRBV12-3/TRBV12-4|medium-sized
CASSLTSPPYNEQFF
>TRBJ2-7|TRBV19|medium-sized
CASSDLSSYEQYF
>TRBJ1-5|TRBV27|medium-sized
CASSLTGHPFQPQHF
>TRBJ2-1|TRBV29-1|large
CSVVLGGYNEQFF
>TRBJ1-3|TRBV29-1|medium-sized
CSVETGGGNTIYF
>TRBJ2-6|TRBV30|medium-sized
CAWTSNQAQANVLTF
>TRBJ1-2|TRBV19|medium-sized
CASSIGPMLYGYTF
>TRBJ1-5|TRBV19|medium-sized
CASRTESRENQPQHF
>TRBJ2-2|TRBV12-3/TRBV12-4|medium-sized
CASSLFFPGPNTGELFF
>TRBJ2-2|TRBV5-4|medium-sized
CASSGTATGELFF